The sequence of this T cell receptor (beta chain) was determined in a study of T cells after yellow fever vaccination. Study in general: Preparation of fractions with low cell numbers was performed using SMART-Seq v4 Ultra Low Input. Study-wide findings and caveats: The appearance of a small share of clonotypes in both CD4 and CD8 compartments was observed. Booster sampling recovered most clones from primary vaccination (about 97% CD4, approximately 90% CD8). A weaker but faster secondary response was observed, peaking on day 5 versus 15.

CDR1 is SGHNT and CDR2 is YYREEE in the germline V gene (reference sequence). The CDR3 length is 16 residues. The V and J ends lost 4 bases and 6 bases, in that order; junction bases with no gene match: 5. This clonotype was found a few times. What it binds is not known. Via MiXCR, TCRdb re-called the 5' RACE reads, giving one row per CDR3 protein. The sample yields some 160,000 distinct CDR3 sequences, around 7.3% seen once. This specimen consisted of CD4+ T cells sorted from PBMCs, obtained around 5 days after the first yellow fever vaccination. V gene TRBV5-4 combines with J gene TRBJ2-2, with 14 bases matching TRBD2. The origin of this receptor is a man aged 18 to 35 who received the YFV17D yellow fever vaccine. Here the CDR3 DNA reads TGTGCCAGCAGCGCGACTAGCGGGGGGGCGTCCGGGGAGCTGTTTTTT. This gives the protein CASSATSGGASGELFF.